Ten or more counts support the clone carrying this TCR beta chain. These data originate in a study of CD8 T cells in ankylosing spondylitis. MiXCR, run by TCRdb on the 5' RACE reads, gives a single entry per CDR3 protein. The profile shows roughly 150,000 distinct CDR3 sequences, 6% to 8% of them singletons. The CDR3 consists of 13 residues. V was pared by 6 bases and J by 0 bases, with 2 bases of the junction left unmatched. CDR1 is DFQATT, CDR2 SNEGSKA, per germline (reference sequence). The receptor was isolated from a female donor with ankylosing spondylitis or in good health (not recorded which). The sample consisted of blood, either unsorted or a sorted T cell fraction (not recorded which). The rearrangement joins TRBV20-1 to TRBJ2-1; 7 bases fit TRBD1. Here the CDR3 DNA reads TGCAGTGCAAACAGGGGCTCCTACAATGAGCAGTTCTTC. Residues: CSANRGSYNEQFF.